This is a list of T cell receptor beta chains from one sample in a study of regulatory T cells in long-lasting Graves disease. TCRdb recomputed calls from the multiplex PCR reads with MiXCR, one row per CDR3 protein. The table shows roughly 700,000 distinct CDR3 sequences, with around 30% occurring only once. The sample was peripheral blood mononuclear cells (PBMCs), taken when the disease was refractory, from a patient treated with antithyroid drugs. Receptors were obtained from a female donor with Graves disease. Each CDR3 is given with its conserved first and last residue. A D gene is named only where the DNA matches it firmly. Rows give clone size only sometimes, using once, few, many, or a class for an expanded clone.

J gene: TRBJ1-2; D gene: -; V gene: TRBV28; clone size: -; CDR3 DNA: TGTGCCAGCAGTTTATACCTCTTCCTGGGGGACACCCCGTCCGGTGGCTACACCTTC; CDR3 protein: CASSLYLFLGDTPSGGYTF
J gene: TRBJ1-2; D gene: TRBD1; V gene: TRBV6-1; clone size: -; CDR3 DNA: TGTGCCAGCAGCCATACGACAGGGGGCAACTATGGCTACACCTTC; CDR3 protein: CASSHTTGGNYGYTF
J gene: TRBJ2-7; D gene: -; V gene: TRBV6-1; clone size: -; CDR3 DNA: TGTGCCAGCTTGAGTGCAGGGAGGTACGAGCAGTACTTC; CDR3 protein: CASLSAGRYEQYF
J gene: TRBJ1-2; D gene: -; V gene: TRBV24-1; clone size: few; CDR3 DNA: TGTGCCACCCCCCGGGACAACCATAACTATGGCTACACCTTC; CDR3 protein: CATPRDNHNYGYTF
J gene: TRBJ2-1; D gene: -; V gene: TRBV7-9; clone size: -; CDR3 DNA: TGTGCCAGCAGCCCCCCCCCAGGGGGGAATGAGCAGTTCTTC; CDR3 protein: CASSPPPGGNEQFF
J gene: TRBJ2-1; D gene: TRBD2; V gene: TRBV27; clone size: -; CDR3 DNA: TGTGCCAGCAGTTTTCTCCCAGCGACTAGCGGGGGGCTCAATGAGCAGTTCTTC; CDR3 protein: CASSFLPATSGGLNEQFF
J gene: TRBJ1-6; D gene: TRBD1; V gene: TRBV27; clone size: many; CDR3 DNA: TGTGCCAGCAGTCCGGGGGGGACAGGGACTTCACCCCTCCACTTT; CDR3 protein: CASSPGGTGTSPLHF
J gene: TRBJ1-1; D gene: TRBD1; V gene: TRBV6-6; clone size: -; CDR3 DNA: TGTGCCAGCAGTTACTCGACGGAGGGGGCGCGGAACACTGAAGCTTTCTTT; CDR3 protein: CASSYSTEGARNTEAFF
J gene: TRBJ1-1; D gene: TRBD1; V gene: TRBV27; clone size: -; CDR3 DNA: TGTGCCCGCAGCCCAAACTACAGGGGGCTAGGAACTGAAGCTTTCTTT; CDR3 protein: CARSPNYRGLGTEAFF
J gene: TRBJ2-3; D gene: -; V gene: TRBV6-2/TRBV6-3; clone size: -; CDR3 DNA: TGTGCCAGCAGTAAGCTGAGGGATCAAGATACGCAGTATTTT; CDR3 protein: CASSKLRDQDTQYF
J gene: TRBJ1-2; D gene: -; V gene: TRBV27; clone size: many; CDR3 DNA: TGTGCCAGCAGTTTAAGGCCCGGGGGCTATGGCTACACCTTC; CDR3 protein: CASSLRPGGYGYTF
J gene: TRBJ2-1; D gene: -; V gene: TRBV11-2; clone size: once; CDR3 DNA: TGTGCCAGCAGCTTAGCCGGGAGAGGAATGGATGAGCAGTTCTTC; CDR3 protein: CASSLAGRGMDEQFF
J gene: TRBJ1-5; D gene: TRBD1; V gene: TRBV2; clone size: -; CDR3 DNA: TGTGCCAGCAGGAGGACAGGGTCGCGTCAGCCCCAGCATTTT; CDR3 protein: CASRRTGSRQPQHF
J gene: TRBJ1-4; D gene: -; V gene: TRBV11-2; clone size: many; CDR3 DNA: TGTGCCAGCAGCTTAGTCAGAGAAAAACTGTTTTTT; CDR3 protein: CASSLVREKLFF
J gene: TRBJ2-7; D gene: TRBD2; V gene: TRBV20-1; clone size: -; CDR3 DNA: TGCAGTGCTACAGCGGGAGGGTACTACGAGCAGTACTTC; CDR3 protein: CSATAGGYYEQYF
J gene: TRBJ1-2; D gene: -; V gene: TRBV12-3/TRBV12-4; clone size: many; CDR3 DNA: TGTGCCAGCAGGGGGGCTAACTATGGCTACACCTTC; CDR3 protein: CASRGANYGYTF
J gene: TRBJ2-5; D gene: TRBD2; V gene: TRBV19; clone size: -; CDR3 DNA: TGTGCCAGTACCCTGACCTGGGGCGGGAGCTCTGAGACCCAGTACTTC; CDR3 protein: CASTLTWGGSSETQYF
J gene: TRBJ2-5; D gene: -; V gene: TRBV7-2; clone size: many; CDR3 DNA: TGTGCCAGCAGCCCGGTGGTGGGAGGCAGAGAGACCCAGTACTTC; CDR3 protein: CASSPVVGGRETQYF
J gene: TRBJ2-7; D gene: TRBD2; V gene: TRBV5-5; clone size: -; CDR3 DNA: TGTGCCAGCAGCACCTCGCGGGGAGGGCCGGGAGATAACGAGCAGTACTTC; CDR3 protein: CASSTSRGGPGDNEQYF
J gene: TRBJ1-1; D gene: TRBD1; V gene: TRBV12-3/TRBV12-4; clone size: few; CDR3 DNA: TGTGCCAGCTCTCGTGGGGGCCTGACAGGGGGCACTGAAGCTTTCTTT; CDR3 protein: CASSRGGLTGGTEAFF
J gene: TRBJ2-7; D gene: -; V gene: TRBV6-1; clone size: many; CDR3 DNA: TGTGCCAGCAGTGGGGGACTTTACGAGCAGTACTTC; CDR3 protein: CASSGGLYEQYF
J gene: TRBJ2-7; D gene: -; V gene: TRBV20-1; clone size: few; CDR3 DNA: TGCAGTGCTACAATAAGCGGAGGGGCCGAGCAGTACTTC; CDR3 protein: CSATISGGAEQYF
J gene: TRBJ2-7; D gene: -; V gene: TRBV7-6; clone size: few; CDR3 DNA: TGTGCCAGCAGCCGAGAAGGCAGCTCCTACGAGCAGTACTTC; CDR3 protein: CASSREGSSYEQYF
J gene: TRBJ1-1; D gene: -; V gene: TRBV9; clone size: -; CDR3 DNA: TGTGCCAGCAGTAACTGGGGAGGTGGGGAAGCTTTCTTT; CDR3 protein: CASSNWGGGEAFF
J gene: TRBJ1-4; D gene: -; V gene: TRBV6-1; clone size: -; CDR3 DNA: TGTGCCAGCAGTGAAGCCCGTTCCGACAGTGGGGAAAAACTGTTTTTT; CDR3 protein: CASSEARSDSGEKLFF
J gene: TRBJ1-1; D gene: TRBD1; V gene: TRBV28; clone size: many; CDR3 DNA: TGTGCCAGCACCCAAGCCGGACAGGGGGACACTGAAGCTTTCTTT; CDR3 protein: CASTQAGQGDTEAFF
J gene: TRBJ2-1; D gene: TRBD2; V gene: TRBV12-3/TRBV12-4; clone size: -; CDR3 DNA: TGTGCCAGCACCAAAGCGGGAGTCGGCAATGAGCAGTTCTTC; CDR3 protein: CASTKAGVGNEQFF
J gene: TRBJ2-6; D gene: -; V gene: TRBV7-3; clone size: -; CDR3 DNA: TGTGCCAGCAGCTTAGGCCAGACCAGCTCTGGGGCCAACGTCCTGACTTTC; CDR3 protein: CASSLGQTSSGANVLTF
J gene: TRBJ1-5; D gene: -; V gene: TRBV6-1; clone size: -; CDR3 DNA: TGTGCCAGCAGTGAAGTTTTCAGGGGAAGCCGGGGTCAGCCCCAGCATTTT; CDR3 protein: CASSEVFRGSRGQPQHF
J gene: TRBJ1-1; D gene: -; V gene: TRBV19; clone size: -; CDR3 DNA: TGTGCCAGTAGTATTTTCGAGGGCACTGAAGCTTTCTTT; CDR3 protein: CASSIFEGTEAFF
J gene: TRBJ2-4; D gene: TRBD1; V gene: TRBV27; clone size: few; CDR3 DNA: TGTGCCAGCAGTTTTAAGGGACAGGGAAATTTCTTCGACAACATTCAGTACTTC; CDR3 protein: CASSFKGQGNFFDNIQYF
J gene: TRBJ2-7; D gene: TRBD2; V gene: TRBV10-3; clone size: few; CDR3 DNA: TGTGCCATCAGTGAGAGGACTAGCGTAAATTACGAGCAGTACTTC; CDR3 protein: CAISERTSVNYEQYF
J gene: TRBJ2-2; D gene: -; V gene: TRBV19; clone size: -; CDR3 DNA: TGTGCCACGGAAGGGACTGCGAACACCGGGGAGCTGTTTTTT; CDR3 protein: CATEGTANTGELFF
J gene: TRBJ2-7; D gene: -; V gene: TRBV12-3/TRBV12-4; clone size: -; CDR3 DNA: TGTGCCAGCAGCGACCGCTCCCGTGGCTACGAGCAGTACTTC; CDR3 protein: CASSDRSRGYEQYF
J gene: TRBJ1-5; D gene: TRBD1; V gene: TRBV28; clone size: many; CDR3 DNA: TGTGCCAGCAGTTCGACAGGGAAGAATCAGCCCCAGCATTTT; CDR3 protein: CASSSTGKNQPQHF
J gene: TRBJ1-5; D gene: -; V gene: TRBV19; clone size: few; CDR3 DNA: TGTGCCAGTAGCAACGAAGGGGTAAGAAATCAGCCCCAGCATTTT; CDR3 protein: CASSNEGVRNQPQHF
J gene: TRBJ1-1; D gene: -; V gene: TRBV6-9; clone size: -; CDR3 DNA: TGTGCCAGCAGTTACCCCAGTGAAGCTTTCTTT; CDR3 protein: CASSYPSEAFF